Listed here are 25 T cell receptor beta chains from one sample, sequenced in a study of response to subunit inactivated influenza vaccine. TCRdb re-derived calls from the RT-PCR reads in MiXCR, one entry per CDR3 protein. The table shows 650,000 to 800,000 distinct CDR3 sequences, with 14% occurring only once. Specimen: PBMCs from blood, collected roughly 15 days before vaccination. Receptor source: a man in his forties or fifties who received an inactivated influenza vaccine.

This clonotype was recorded a few times. The rearrangement links TRBV12-3 or TRBV12-4 to TRBJ2-1, with TRBD2 matching over 7 bases. The CDR3 loop spans 14 amino acids. The junction had 6 bases not matched to a gene; V was cut back by 2 bases and J by 8 bases. The CDR3 coding sequence is TGTGCCAGCAGTTTAATGGGGGGGAGGTATGAGCAGTTCTTC. It translates to CASSLMGGRYEQFF.

The chain combines TRBV20-1 with TRBJ2-5; D gene ambiguous. Germline CDR1 reads DFQATT; CDR2 reads SNEGSKA (reference sequence). V was clipped by 3 bases and J by 5 bases, with 10 bases between them. The CDR3 has 12 amino acids. CDR3 bases: TGCAGTGCTAGTCGGAGTCCCGAGACCCAGTACTTC. It codes for CSASRSPETQYF.

This clonotype has a single count. A much bigger clone sits one base away, suggesting this may be a read error. The conserved closing phenylalanine or tryptophan is absent in this CDR3, likely reflecting a read error. The chain joins TRBV7-9 to TRBJ2-1; 7 nucleotides align to TRBD2. The J segment lost 4 bases and the V segment lost 4 bases, leaving 7 bases of the junction unmatched. Germline V gene sequence: CDR1 SEHNR, CDR2 FQNEAQ (reference sequence). The CDR3 consists of 15 residues. The CDR3 DNA sequence: TGTGCCAGCAGCTCCAGCGGGGTACCTTACAATGAGCAGTTCTTA. Its protein is CASSSSGVPYNEQFL.

The table lists this clonotype with many counts. The gene calls are TRBV11-2 and TRBJ1-1; D is perhaps TRBD1 (6 bases). Germline values: CDR1 SGHAT, CDR2 FQNNGV. V was cut by 5 bases and J by 0 bases, with 31 bases left in between. This CDR3 has 21 residues. CDR3 loop: CASSALRGGGGLPQMNTEAFF. CDR3 in DNA: TGTGCCAGCAGCGCCCTTCGGGGAGGGGGAGGTCTTCCCCAAATGAACACTGAAGCTTTCTTT. The full variable domain, rest sourced from reference TRBV11-2 and TRBJ1-1, is EAGVAQSPRYKIIEKRQSVAFWCNPISGHATLYWYQQILGQGPKLLIQFQNNGVVDDSQLPKDRFSAERLKGVDSTLKIQPAKLEDSAVYLCASSALRGGGGLPQMNTEAFFGQGTRLTVV.

This clonotype was counted between two and nine times. CDR3 sequence: CASSPGGFTEAFF. The CDR3 region has the DNA TGTGCCAGCAGCCCAGGGGGTTTCACTGAAGCTTTCTTT. The V call is TRBV3-1, the J call TRBJ1-1, with 7 bases fitting TRBD1. Germline V gives CDR1 LGHDT, CDR2 YNNKEL (reference sequence). There are 13 residues in the CDR3. Trimming cost V 4 bases and J 4 bases; bases outside gene matches: 3.

J is TRBJ1-2 and V is TRBV20-1, with D possibly being TRBD1 (6 bases). The V gene's germline CDR1 is DFQATT and CDR2 SNEGSKA (reference sequence). CDR3 length: 14 residues. V shed 3 bases and J shed 0 bases, with 11 bases lying between them. CDR3 amino acids: CSASGGGANYGYTF. CDR3 bases: TGCAGTGCTAGTGGGGGGGGCGCTAACTATGGCTACACCTTC.

This rearrangement joins TRBV4-3 to TRBJ2-7; D is unresolved. Germline V lookup: CDR1 LGHNA, CDR2 YSLEER. The CDR3 contains 18 residues. V was clipped by 0 bases and J by 4 bases, with 22 bases between them. The CDR3 DNA reads TGCGCCAGCAGCCAAGATTATGGGGTTCGTCGGAACGCATACGAGCAGTACTTC. This encodes CASSQDYGVRRNAYEQYF.

This clonotype has only a few counts. The chain joins TRBV7-2 to TRBJ2-6; D call uncertain. Germline CDR1 and CDR2: SGHTA and FQGNSA. Trimming removed 5 bases at V and 0 bases at J, with 8 bases between. CDR3 length: 15 residues. The CDR3 DNA sequence: TGTGCCAGCAGCGGACCAAACTCTGGGGCCAACGTCCTGACTTTC. Protein sequence: CASSGPNSGANVLTF.

The chain carries TRBV7-9 and TRBJ2-1; possibly TRBD2 for D (5 bases). The CDR3 loop spans 14 amino acids. V lost 0 bases, J lost 8 bases, and 11 bases lay in between. Germline V gives CDR1 SEHNR, CDR2 FQNEAQ (reference sequence). The CDR3 reads CASSLAGASDEQFF. DNA of the CDR3: TGTGCCAGCAGCTTAGCGGGAGCTTCAGATGAGCAGTTCTTC.

The chain couples TRBV2 to TRBJ2-1; TRBD2 matches 10 bases. The CDR3 sequence is 14 residues long. Germline V gene data show CDR1 as SNHLY and CDR2 as FYNNEI. The V and J ends lost 6 bases and 8 bases, in that order; junction bases with no gene match: 7. CDR3 in amino acids: CASRGWTSGDEQFF. For the CDR3, the DNA is TGTGCCAGCAGGGGGTGGACTAGCGGCGATGAGCAGTTCTTC.

This sequence joins TRBV9 and TRBJ2-1; 9 nucleotides match TRBD2. CDR1 is SGDLS and CDR2 is YYNGEE in the germline V gene. The ends lost 3 bases at V and 4 bases at J; junction bases unmatched: 8. The CDR3 is 16 residues long. CDR3 in DNA: TGTGCCAGCAGCGAAGGGAGCGGGAGGACTTACAATGAGCAGTTCTTC. As protein: CASSEGSGRTYNEQFF.

The chain is built from TRBV20-1 and TRBJ2-5, with 7 bases fitting TRBD1. This CDR3 region has 14 residues. Germline V gene sequence: CDR1 DFQATT, CDR2 SNEGSKA (reference sequence). J lost 1 base, V lost 4 bases, and 6 bases had no gene match. The CDR3 DNA follows: TGCAGTGCTATGGGACAGTTAGTCCAAGAGACCCAGTACTTC. Translating it yields CSAMGQLVQETQYF.

The chain carries TRBV7-3 and TRBJ2-5, with TRBD1 matching 9 bases. V was clipped by 5 bases and J by 6 bases; unmatched bases: 10. The V gene's germline CDR1 is SGHTA and CDR2 FQGTGA. CDR3 length: 15 amino acids. CDR3: CASSASSDRGQTQYF. CDR3 in DNA: TGTGCCAGCAGCGCCTCCTCGGACAGGGGACAGACCCAGTACTTC.

In this sample, this clonotype turned up a few times. V and J are TRBV5-1 and TRBJ2-1; D gene unclear. The germline V and J ends were trimmed by 5 bases and 1 base, with 4 bases remaining between them. The germline gives CDR1 SGHRS, CDR2 YFSETQ. The CDR3 is 12 amino acids. CDR3 sequence reads: CASRGSYNEQFF. The CDR3, as DNA: TGCGCCAGCAGGGGTTCCTACAATGAGCAGTTCTTC. Looking up the rest from reference TRBV5-1 and TRBJ2-1 gives the full variable domain: KAGVTQTPRYLIKTRGQQVTLSCSPISGHRSVSWYQQTPGQGLQFLFEYFSETQRNKGNFPGRFSGRQFSNSRSEMNVSTLELGDSALYLCASRGSYNEQFFGPGTRLTVL.

The table lists this clonotype with a few counts. V is TRBV6-6 and J is TRBJ2-4; D is unclear. V lost 6 bases and J lost 0, with 6 bases in between. This CDR3 comprises 13 residues. Per germline, CDR1 MNHNY and CDR2 SVGAGI (reference sequence). The CDR3 region has the DNA TGTGCCAGCAGAACGTTAGCCAAAAACATTCAGTACTTC. Protein: CASRTLAKNIQYF.

This clonotype occurred a few times. The chain combines TRBV12-3 or TRBV12-4 with TRBJ1-5; D remains ambiguous. The CDR3 covers 15 residues. The V gene lost 1 base and the J gene lost 1 base, with 8 bases spanning the gap. CDR3 sequence (DNA): TGTGCCAGCAGTTTAGATGGGGTAAGCAATCAGCCCCAGCATTTT. Its protein product is CASSLDGVSNQPQHF.

This clonotype was seen only a few times. The chain joins TRBV12-3 or TRBV12-4 to TRBJ2-1, with 13 nucleotides matching TRBD2. After removal of 5 bases from V and 9 bases from J, the junction contained 4 bases not matched to a gene. This CDR3 comprises 14 residues. The CDR3 is CASSKGLAGLEQFF. DNA of the CDR3: TGTGCCAGCAGTAAGGGACTAGCGGGGCTTGAGCAGTTCTTC.

This clonotype was picked up many times. The chain employs TRBV10-1 and TRBJ2-1; 8 bases line up with TRBD2. V gave up 6 bases and J gave up 3 bases; unmatched junction bases: 7. Germline V CDR1 and CDR2: WNHNN, SYGVQD (reference sequence). The CDR3 covers 15 residues. CDR3 residues: CASRPSSGCYNEQFF. CDR3 DNA: TGCGCCAGCAGACCCTCTAGCGGGTGCTACAATGAGCAGTTCTTC.

V usage is TRBV12-3 or TRBV12-4 and J usage is TRBJ1-2; D remains ambiguous. This CDR3 region has 13 residues. The V gene lost 7 bases and the J gene lost 4 bases, with 13 bases spanning the gap. Here the CDR3 reads CASTPRASYGYTF. The CDR3 DNA follows: TGTGCCAGCACCCCCCGGGCCTCCTATGGCTACACCTTC.

This clonotype was counted at least ten times. V gene TRBV6-2 or TRBV6-3 combines with J gene TRBJ2-1, with TRBD2 matching over 7 bases. V was pared by 6 bases and J by 4 bases, with 9 bases of the junction left unmatched. CDR3 length equals 15 residues. From germline, CDR1 is MNHEY and CDR2 SVGEGT. The CDR3 bases are TGTGCCAGCAGAGACAGCGGGACGGCATACAATGAGCAGTTCTTC. Protein product: CASRDSGTAYNEQFF.

This clonotype occurred a few times. The rearrangement joins TRBV7-2 to TRBJ1-5, with TRBD1 matching 11 bases. In germline, CDR1 is SGHTA, CDR2 FQGNSA. The V and J ends lost 5 bases and 11 bases, in that order; junction bases with no gene match: 11. The CDR3 sequence is 15 residues long. The CDR3, as DNA: TGTGCCAGCAGCCCGGGACAGGGGGGGACAAGAGCCCAGCATTTT. Its protein is CASSPGQGGTRAQHF.

This clonotype appeared a few times. CDR3 coding DNA: TGTGCCAGCAGCTTGTTTCAGGGGGCTGACGGGGAGCTGTTTTTT. Encoded protein: CASSLFQGADGELFF. The chain employs TRBV5-5 and TRBJ2-2; 8 bases match TRBD1. V gave up 1 base and J gave up 7 bases; unmatched junction bases: 6. The germline gives CDR1 SGHKS, CDR2 YYEKEE (reference sequence). The CDR3 has 15 residues. Full variable domain (rest looked up from reference TRBV5-5 and TRBJ2-2): DAGVTQSPTHLIKTRGQQVTLRCSPISGHKSVSWYQQVLGQGPQFIFQYYEKEERGRGNFPDRFSARQFPNYSSELNVNALLLGDSALYLCASSLFQGADGELFFGEGSRLTVL.

This rearrangement joins TRBV27 to TRBJ2-1, with 8 positions matching TRBD2. Trimming cost V 2 bases and J 7 bases; bases outside gene matches: 7. The germline gives CDR1 MNHEY, CDR2 SMNVEV (reference sequence). CDR3 size: 15 residues. In nucleotides, the CDR3 is TGTGCCAGCAGTTTAGGGACTAGTTTTGGTAATGAGCAGTTCTTC. This gives the protein CASSLGTSFGNEQFF.

This clonotype was recorded at least ten times. This sequence joins TRBV7-2 and TRBJ2-1; perhaps TRBD2 as D (5 bases). The CDR3 has 18 residues. V lost 0 bases, J lost 4 bases, and 19 bases lay in between. Germline CDR1 reads SGHTA; CDR2 reads FQGNSA. The CDR3 here is CASSLAPTGLVGYNEQFF. The CDR3 DNA sequence: TGTGCCAGCAGCTTAGCGCCAACGGGGTTAGTGGGGTACAATGAGCAGTTCTTC.

At least ten counts were recorded for this clonotype. The V call is TRBV2, the J call TRBJ2-1; TRBD2 matches 7 bases. V lost 11 bases and J lost 5; bases outside the gene matches: 6. Per germline, CDR1 SNHLY and CDR2 FYNNEI. This CDR3 has 12 residues. This chain's CDR3 is CADRDYNNEQFF. CDR3 bases: TGTGCCGACCGGGACTATAACAATGAGCAGTTCTTC.